The 8 T cell receptor beta chains reported below all come from one sample, sequenced in a study of a mutant IDH1 vaccine in newly diagnosed glioma. The repertoire was sequenced with immunoSEQ multiplex PCR; TCRdb's copy has only in-frame clones and lacks some. The sample includes tens of thousands of clones, 80% to 90% of them seen just once. Time point in this sample: week 35, safety follow-up. Doses consisted of 300 ug of mutant IDH1 20-mer peptide each, paired with topical imiquimod. No antigen is known for these receptors. The sample in question was PBMCs, obtained from a glioma patient whose treatment included an IDH1 peptide vaccine. The origin of the receptors is a man aged 40-55 years with glioma.

J is TRBJ2-1 and V is TRBV10-3; D tentatively reads TRBD1 or TRBD2 (5 bases each). V lost 11 bases and J lost 6, with 20 bases in between. Germline V gives CDR1 ENHRY, CDR2 SYGVKD. CDR3 length: 14 residues. In DNA, the CDR3 is TGTGCCCTCCGGGACCCCGCAGCGAGCAATGAGCAGTTCTTC. It specifies CALRDPAASNEQFF.

The chain is built from TRBV19 and TRBJ1-1; tentatively, D is TRBD1 (5 bases). V was pared by 7 bases and J by 1 base, with 19 bases between. The V gene's germline CDR1 is LNHDA and CDR2 SQIVND (reference sequence). This CDR3 is 16 amino acids long. The CDR3 bases are TGTGCCAGTATACCCGGTGGACACCTCGGGAACACTGAAGCTTTCTTT. Its translation is CASIPGGHLGNTEAFF. Complete variable domain (other parts from reference TRBV19 and TRBJ1-1): DGGITQSPKYLFRKEGQNVTLSCEQNLNHDAMYWYRQDPGQGLRLIYYSQIVNDFQKGDIAEGYSVSREKKESFPLTVTSAQKNPTAFYLCASIPGGHLGNTEAFFGQGTRLTVV.

The chain has TRBV6-6 and TRBJ2-7; D is perhaps TRBD1 (6 bases). Trimming stripped 9 bases from V and 2 bases from J, with 17 bases between. This CDR3 contains 14 residues. CDR1 and CDR2 (germline): MNHNY, SVGAGI (reference sequence). The CDR3 here is CASKSHRETYEQYF. The CDR3 DNA is TGTGCCAGTAAATCTCACAGGGAAACCTACGAGCAGTACTTC.

CDR3 loop: CASSLARDRGRDGYTF. In nucleotides, the CDR3 is TGTGCCAGCAGCTTAGCCCGGGACAGGGGGCGTGATGGCTACACCTTC. The rearrangement links TRBV13 to TRBJ1-2; 12 nucleotides match TRBD1. V was pared by 1 base and J by 6 bases, with 6 bases of the junction left unmatched. Per the germline V gene, CDR1 is PRHDT and CDR2 is FYEKMQ (reference sequence). The CDR3 runs to 16 residues.

CDR3 nucleotides: TGTGCCAGTAGTATTAATGTAGCGGATACGCAGTATTTT. It is translated as CASSINVADTQYF. The rearrangement joins TRBV19 to TRBJ2-3; possibly TRBD2 for D (5 bases). Germline lookup yields CDR1 LNHDA and CDR2 SQIVND (reference sequence). The CDR3 loop spans 13 amino acids. V dropped 3 bases and J dropped 6 bases, with 10 bases sitting between them.

This chain links TRBV5-1 with TRBJ1-1; TRBD1 matches at 9 bases. Germline V gives CDR1 SGHRS, CDR2 YFSETQ. The CDR3 runs 14 residues. After removal of 4 bases from V and 7 bases from J, the junction contained 8 bases not matched to a gene. CDR3 amino acids: CASSRDRVGFEAFF. As DNA, the CDR3 is TGCGCCAGCAGCAGGGACAGGGTGGGGTTTGAAGCTTTCTTT. Using reference TRBV5-1 and TRBJ1-1 for the parts outside the CDR3, the full variable domain is KAGVTQTPRYLIKTRGQQVTLSCSPISGHRSVSWYQQTPGQGLQFLFEYFSETQRNKGNFPGRFSGRQFSNSRSEMNVSTLELGDSALYLCASSRDRVGFEAFFGQGTRLTVV.

This chain uses TRBV10-3 with TRBJ1-1; D is unclear. Germline-derived CDR1 and CDR2 are ENHRY and SYGVKD. There are 13 residues in the CDR3. Between the trimmed V and J ends, which lost 4 bases and 1 base, there was a span of 7 bases. The CDR3 coding sequence is TGTGCCATCAGTGCGGACGGGAACACTGAAGCTTTCTTT. Translated, it gives CAISADGNTEAFF.

This chain joins TRBV10-2 and TRBJ2-1, with D perhaps TRBD1 (5 bases). Trimming stripped 5 bases from V and 6 bases from J, with 11 bases between. Per the germline V gene, CDR1 is WSHSY and CDR2 is SAAADI. The CDR3 runs 13 residues. CDR3 residues: CASSYERGNEQFF. Here the CDR3 DNA reads TGCGCCAGCAGTTATGAAAGGGGCAATGAGCAGTTCTTC.